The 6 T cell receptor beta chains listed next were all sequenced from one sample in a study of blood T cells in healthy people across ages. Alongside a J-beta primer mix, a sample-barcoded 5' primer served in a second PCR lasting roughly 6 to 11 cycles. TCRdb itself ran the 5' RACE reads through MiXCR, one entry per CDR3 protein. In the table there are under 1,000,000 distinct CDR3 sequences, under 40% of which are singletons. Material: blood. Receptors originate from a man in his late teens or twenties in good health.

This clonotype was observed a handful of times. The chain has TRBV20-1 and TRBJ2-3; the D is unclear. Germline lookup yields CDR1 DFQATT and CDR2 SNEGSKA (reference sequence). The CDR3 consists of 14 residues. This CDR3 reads CSTIVGGSTDTQYF. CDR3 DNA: TGCAGCACCATCGTGGGCGGAAGCACAGATACGCAGTATTTT.

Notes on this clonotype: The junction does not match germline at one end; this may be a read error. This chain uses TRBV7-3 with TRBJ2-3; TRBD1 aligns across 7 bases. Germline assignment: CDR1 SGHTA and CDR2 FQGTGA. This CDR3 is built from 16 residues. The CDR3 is CAGSSGQAPFTDTQYF. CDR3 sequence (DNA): TGTGCCGGCAGCTCCGGACAGGCCCCTTTCACAGATACGCAGTATTTT.

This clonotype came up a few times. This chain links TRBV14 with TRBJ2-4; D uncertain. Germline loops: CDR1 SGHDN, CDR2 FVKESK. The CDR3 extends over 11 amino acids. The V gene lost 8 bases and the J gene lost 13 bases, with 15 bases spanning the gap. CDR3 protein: CASAGVNEQYF. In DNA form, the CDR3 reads TGTGCCAGCGCTGGGGTAAATGAGCAGTACTTC.

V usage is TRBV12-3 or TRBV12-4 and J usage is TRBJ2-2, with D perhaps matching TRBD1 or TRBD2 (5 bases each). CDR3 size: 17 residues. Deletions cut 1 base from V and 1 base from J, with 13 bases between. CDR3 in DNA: TGTGCCAGCAGTTTAGTCACCGGGACGGAGAACACCGGGGAGCTGTTTTTT. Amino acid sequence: CASSLVTGTENTGELFF.

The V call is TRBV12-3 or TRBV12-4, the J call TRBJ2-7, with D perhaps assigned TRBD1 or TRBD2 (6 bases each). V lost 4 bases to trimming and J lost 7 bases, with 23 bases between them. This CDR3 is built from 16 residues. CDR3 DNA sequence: TGTGCCAGCAGTTCCTACGGGGGCCGCTCCTACAATGAGCAGTACTTC. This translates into CASSSYGGRSYNEQYF.

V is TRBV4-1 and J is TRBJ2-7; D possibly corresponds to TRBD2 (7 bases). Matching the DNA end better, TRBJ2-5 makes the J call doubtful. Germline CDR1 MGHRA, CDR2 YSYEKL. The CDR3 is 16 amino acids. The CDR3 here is CASSQETSRGQETQYF. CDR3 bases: TGCGCCAGCAGCCAAGAGACTAGCAGGGGACAAGAGACCCAGTACTTC.